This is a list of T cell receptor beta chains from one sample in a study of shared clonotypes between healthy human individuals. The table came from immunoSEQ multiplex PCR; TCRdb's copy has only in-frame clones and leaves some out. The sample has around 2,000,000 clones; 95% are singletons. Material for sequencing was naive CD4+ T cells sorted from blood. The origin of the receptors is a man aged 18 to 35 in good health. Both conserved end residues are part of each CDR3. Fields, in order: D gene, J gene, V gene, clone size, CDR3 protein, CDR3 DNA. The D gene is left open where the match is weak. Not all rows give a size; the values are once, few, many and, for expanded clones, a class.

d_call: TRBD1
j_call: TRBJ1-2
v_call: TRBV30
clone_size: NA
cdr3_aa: CAWTGGLLWYGYTF
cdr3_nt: TGTGCCTGGACAGGGGGCCTTCTATGGTATGGCTACACCTTC

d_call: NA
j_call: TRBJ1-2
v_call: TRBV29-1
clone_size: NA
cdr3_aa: CSVERGRGGGYTF
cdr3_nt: TGCAGCGTTGAACGAGGACGGGGCGGAGGCTACACCTTC

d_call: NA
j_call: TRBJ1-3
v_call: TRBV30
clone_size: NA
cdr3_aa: CAWSVKANAGNTIYF
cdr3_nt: TGTGCCTGGAGTGTTAAGGCCAATGCTGGAAACACCATATATTTT

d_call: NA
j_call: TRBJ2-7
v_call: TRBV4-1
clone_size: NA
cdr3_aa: CASSQGLQGYEQYF
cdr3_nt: TGCGCCAGCAGCCAAGGATTGCAGGGCTACGAGCAGTACTTC

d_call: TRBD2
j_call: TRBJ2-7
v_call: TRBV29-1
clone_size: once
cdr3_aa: CSVVGSGSHEQYF
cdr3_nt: TGCAGCGTTGTCGGTAGCGGGAGCCACGAGCAGTACTTC

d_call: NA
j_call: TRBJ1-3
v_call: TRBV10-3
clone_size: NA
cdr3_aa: CAIQAPAGSSGNTIYF
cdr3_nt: TGTGCCATCCAGGCCCCCGCAGGTAGCTCTGGAAACACCATATATTTT

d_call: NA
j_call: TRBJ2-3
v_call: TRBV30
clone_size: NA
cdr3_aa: CAWSKGRKDTQYF
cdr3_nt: TGTGCCTGGAGTAAAGGTAGAAAAGATACGCAGTATTTT

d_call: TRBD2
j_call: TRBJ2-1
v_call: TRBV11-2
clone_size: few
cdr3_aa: CASSLVPLAGGSYNEQFF
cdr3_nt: TGTGCCAGCAGCTTAGTCCCCCTAGCGGGGGGTTCCTACAATGAGCAGTTCTTC

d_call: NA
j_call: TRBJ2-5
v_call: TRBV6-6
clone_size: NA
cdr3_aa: CASSYSGTAKETQYF
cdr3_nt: TGTGCCAGCAGTTACTCCGGGACGGCGAAAGAGACCCAGTACTTC

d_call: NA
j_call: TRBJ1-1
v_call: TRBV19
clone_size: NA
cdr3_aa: CASSILGPFQTEAFF
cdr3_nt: TGTGCCAGTAGTATTCTGGGGCCCTTTCAGACTGAAGCTTTCTTT

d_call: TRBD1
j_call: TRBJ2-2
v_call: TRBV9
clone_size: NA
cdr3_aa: CATGQGRSAGELFF
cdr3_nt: TGTGCCACCGGACAGGGTCGTAGCGCTGGGGAGCTGTTTTTT